The 17 T cell receptor beta chains listed next were all sequenced from one sample in a study of technical replicates of blood from a few donors. Assay: immunoSEQ multiplex PCR; the TCRdb copy retains only in-frame clones and omits some. The data contain about 66,000 clones, approximately 88% of them seen just once; the ten biggest clones take up about 4.6%. Sequenced: PBMCs. The receptors were gathered from a human donor in good health. Some clones in this sample may be carry-over from other donors' samples.

The chain joins TRBV11-2 to TRBJ2-5; a possible D gene is TRBD1 (6 bases). CDR1 and CDR2 (germline): SGHAT, FQNNGV. This CDR3 region has 14 residues. Deletions cut 1 base from V and 2 bases from J, with 8 bases between. CDR3: CASSLVQGQETQYF. DNA for the CDR3: TGTGCCAGCAGCTTAGTACAGGGACAAGAGACCCAGTACTTC.

The chain uses TRBV6-1 and TRBJ2-7, with 8 positions matching TRBD1. The germline V gene encodes CDR1 MNHNS and CDR2 SASEGT. The CDR3 totals 15 residues. After removal of 8 bases from V and 4 bases from J, the junction contained 13 bases not matched to a gene. The CDR3 DNA reads TGTGCCAGCGGATACCTACCAGGGGGCCCGTACGAGCAGTACTTC. Amino acid sequence: CASGYLPGGPYEQYF.

The V call is TRBV5-6, the J call TRBJ2-1, with 12 bases aligning to TRBD1. Per the germline V gene, CDR1 is SGHDT and CDR2 is YYEEEE. V dropped 0 bases and J dropped 7; count of bases not matched to a gene: 5. This CDR3 is 16 amino acids long. CDR3 residues: CASSLVSGQGANEQFF. In DNA, the CDR3 is TGTGCCAGCAGCTTGGTTTCGGGACAGGGGGCAAATGAGCAGTTCTTC.

The rearrangement uses TRBV10-3 and TRBJ2-2, with 10 bases that match TRBD1. CDR3 size: 15 residues. Per germline, CDR1 ENHRY and CDR2 SYGVKD. V was pared by 6 bases and J by 3 bases, with 4 bases of the junction left unmatched. The CDR3 is CAIRTTGGDTGELFF. CDR3 DNA sequence: TGTGCCATCAGAACGACAGGGGGCGACACCGGGGAGCTGTTTTTT.

The chain has TRBV18 and TRBJ2-7; TRBD1 matches 10 bases. CDR1 is KGHSH and CDR2 is LQKENI in the germline V gene. The CDR3 sequence is 15 residues long. Losses at the gene ends were 6 bases for V and 2 bases for J; bases not matched to a gene: 7. CDR3: CASSPGQGETYEQYF. The CDR3 bases are TGTGCCAGCTCTCCTGGACAGGGGGAAACCTACGAGCAGTACTTC.

The chain joins TRBV4-2 to TRBJ2-7; D may be TRBD2 (6 bases). V lost 1 base and J lost 0, with 13 bases in between. The CDR3 is made up of 16 amino acids. CDR1 is LGHNA and CDR2 is YNFKEQ in the germline V gene. This CDR3 reads CASSQGRGPSSYEQYF. CDR3 in DNA: TGTGCCAGCAGCCAAGGGAGGGGACCAAGCTCCTACGAGCAGTACTTC.

This chain's CDR3 is CASSPGLARNEQFF. In DNA, the CDR3 is TGTGCCAGCTCACCTGGACTAGCGAGGAATGAGCAGTTCTTC. The genes are TRBV18 and TRBJ2-1, with 9 bases fitting TRBD2. This CDR3 region has 14 residues. The germline V gene encodes CDR1 KGHSH and CDR2 LQKENI. The ends lost 3 bases at V and 7 bases at J; junction bases unmatched: 4.

This sequence joins TRBV5-1 and TRBJ2-1; 7 nucleotides agree with TRBD2. V trimming: 2 bases; J trimming: 6 bases; junction bases outside the gene matches: 8. CDR3 size: 15 residues. In germline, CDR1 is SGHRS, CDR2 YFSETQ. CDR3 nucleotide sequence: TGCGCCAGCAGCTTAGGGAGCGGGGTGATCAATGAGCAGTTCTTC. It translates to CASSLGSGVINEQFF.

The chain links TRBV4-3 to TRBJ1-1; D is perhaps TRBD1 (5 bases). The CDR3 contains 15 residues. Trimming removed 0 bases from V and 3 bases from J, with 11 bases in between. Germline V CDR1 and CDR2: LGHNA, YSLEER. The CDR3 DNA reads TGCGCCAGCAGCCAAGATTTGGGGGGGGACACTGAAGCTTTCTTT. Translating it yields CASSQDLGGDTEAFF.

The rearrangement links TRBV9 to TRBJ2-7, with 9 bases fitting TRBD2. The trim removed 1 base at V and 6 bases at J, leaving 5 bases unmatched. The germline V gene has CDR1 SGDLS and CDR2 YYNGEE. The CDR3 loop spans 14 amino acids. This CDR3 is CASSVRGRAGEQYF. The CDR3 region has the DNA TGTGCCAGCAGCGTACGCGGGAGGGCCGGCGAGCAGTACTTC.

The rearrangement uses TRBV29-1 and TRBJ2-7; D uncertain. Trimming removed 4 bases from V and 8 bases from J, with 15 bases in between. This CDR3 spans 12 amino acids. CDR1 and CDR2 from the germline V gene are SQVTM and ANQGSEA. CDR3 DNA: TGCAGCGTTGGTTCCCTTTTGGGCCAGCAGTACTTC. Amino acids: CSVGSLLGQQYF.

This chain joins TRBV4-3 and TRBJ2-7; 13 bases agree with TRBD2. The CDR3 extends over 19 amino acids. J was trimmed by 1 base and V by 0 bases; bases with no gene match: 9. CDR1 is LGHNA, CDR2 YSLEER, per germline. CDR3 in DNA: TGCGCCAGCAGCCAAGAATTCGGACTAGCGGGAGTAAAGTCCTACGAGCAGTACTTC. It translates to CASSQEFGLAGVKSYEQYF.

V and J are TRBV6-6 and TRBJ2-5; 8 bases are shared with TRBD2. This CDR3 has 16 amino acids. J lost 4 bases, V lost 0 bases, and 7 bases had no gene match. Per the germline V gene, CDR1 is MNHNY and CDR2 is SVGAGI (reference sequence). The CDR3 sequence: CASSYSSWLAGETQYF. The DNA of the CDR3 is TGTGCCAGCAGTTACTCGTCCTGGCTAGCGGGAGAGACCCAGTACTTC.

This chain links TRBV10-3 with TRBJ2-3; D may be TRBD2 (6 bases). Germline CDR1 ENHRY, CDR2 SYGVKD. V was clipped by 7 bases and J by 5 bases, with 16 bases between them. This CDR3 region has 14 residues. Written as DNA, the CDR3 is TGTGCCATCAACGCGGAGGGGTACGGAGATACGCAGTATTTT. Translation: CAINAEGYGDTQYF.

The chain recombines TRBV5-1 with TRBJ2-7; no firm D call. V was pared by 2 bases and J by 2 bases, with 20 bases between. In germline, CDR1 is SGHRS, CDR2 YFSETQ. This CDR3 is 17 amino acids long. CDR3 sequence reads: CASSFSFSDLSAYEQYF. For the CDR3, the DNA is TGCGCCAGCAGCTTTTCGTTCAGTGACTTGTCCGCCTACGAGCAGTACTTC.

The V call is TRBV6-6, the J call TRBJ2-7; weak D call: TRBD1 (5 bases). CDR1 and CDR2 from the germline V gene are MNHNY and SVGAGI (reference sequence). Trimming removed 2 bases from V and 6 bases from J, with 17 bases in between. This CDR3 comprises 15 residues. This chain's CDR3 is CASSYPLVGASEQYF. The CDR3 DNA sequence: TGTGCCAGCAGTTACCCGTTGGTTGGGGCATCCGAGCAGTACTTC.

This clone has only one observation. The chain carries TRBV4-3 and TRBJ2-2; TRBD2 is a possible D gene (5 bases). Trimming pared 2 bases from V and 6 bases from J, leaving 10 bases between. The CDR3 length is 14 residues. Germline loops: CDR1 LGHNA, CDR2 YSLEER. CDR3 residues: CASSQFRGAGELFF. DNA for the CDR3: TGCGCCAGCAGCCAATTCCGGGGTGCCGGGGAGCTGTTTTTT.